This TCR beta chain was captured by sequencing in a study of cytomegalovirus exposure and HLA in healthy donors. The study, taken as a whole, reports: Sequencing artifact likely explains a cluster of highly shared sequence variants.

The J segment lost 5 bases and the V segment lost 0 bases, leaving 2 bases of the junction unmatched. The CDR3 length is 13 residues. Germline V gene sequence: CDR1 SGDLS, CDR2 YYNGEE. The donors gave bone marrow, and they were healthy. Use of 60 Vbeta and 13 Jbeta primers characterized the PCR. Measured with immunoSEQ multiplex PCR; TCRdb has only the in-frame clones, and not every one. The sample yields 110,000 or so clones, 60% to 85% seen once. Comment on this clone: The antigen remains unidentified.

The chain carries TRBV9 and TRBJ2-7, with 7 bases fitting TRBD1. Sample: PBMCs. This clonotype was obtained from a woman aged 40 to 49 in good health and CMV-seropositive. CDR3 loop: CASSVDRGDEQYF. As DNA, the CDR3 is TGTGCCAGCAGCGTAGACAGGGGCGACGAGCAGTACTTC.